This passage covers 16 T cell receptor beta chains from one sample sequenced in a study of human T cells and chemical hapten exposure. TCRdb reanalysed the RACE reads using MiXCR and keeps one entry per CDR3 protein. The sample yields 65,000 to 100,000 distinct CDR3 sequences, 6.6% seen once. Time point: patch test 2, 6 weeks after DPC sensitization. Documented treatment: therapeutic diphenylcyclopropenone sensitization with weekly scalp DPC. Sample: whole blood, taken in connection with sensitization to the hapten diphenylcyclopropenone (DPC). These receptors all come from a woman aged 25-40 years with alopecia areata. Some clones in this sample may be carry-over from other donors' samples.

This clonotype was counted ten times or more. The V call is TRBV20-1, the J call TRBJ2-4, with TRBD2 identical over 7 bases. This CDR3 is 13 amino acids long. J was trimmed by 5 bases and V by 2 bases; bases with no gene match: 3. CDR1 DFQATT and CDR2 SNEGSKA come from the germline V gene (reference sequence). DNA for the CDR3: TGCAGTGCTAGAACCAGCGGGGAAAACATTCAGTACTTC. Protein sequence: CSARTSGENIQYF.

The chain links TRBV5-4 to TRBJ2-3; D uncertain. Germline CDR1 SGHNT, CDR2 YYREEE (reference sequence). CDR3 length: 14 amino acids. The V end was cut by 2 bases, the J end by 1 base, with 8 bases between. CDR3 region: CASSFEPGTDTQYF. CDR3 in DNA: TGTGCCAGCAGCTTTGAGCCGGGCACAGATACGCAGTATTTT.

In its sample, this clonotype was seen many times. The chain recombines TRBV5-1 with TRBJ1-1; 7 nucleotides agree with TRBD1. This CDR3 is built from 16 residues. J was trimmed by 4 bases and V by 1 base; bases with no gene match: 10. Germline V gene lookup returns CDR1 SGHRS and CDR2 YFSETQ. The CDR3 DNA is TGCGCCAGCAGCTTGACGATAGGACAGGCTGTCACTGAAGCTTTCTTT. It translates to CASSLTIGQAVTEAFF.

This clonotype has only a few counts. The chain has TRBV30 and TRBJ1-1; 7 nucleotides align to TRBD1. V gave up 2 bases and J gave up 5 bases; unmatched junction bases: 5. This CDR3 spans 13 amino acids. Germline V lookup: CDR1 GTSNPN, CDR2 SVGIG (reference sequence). CDR3 residues: CAWSTGQATEAFF. As DNA, the CDR3 is TGTGCCTGGAGTACCGGACAGGCGACTGAAGCTTTCTTT.

Ten or more counts support this clonotype. This chain joins TRBV5-1 and TRBJ2-2; D is perhaps TRBD1 (6 bases). The germline CDR1 and CDR2 sequences are SGHRS and YFSETQ. V gave up 4 bases and J gave up 1 base, with 17 bases separating them. This CDR3 has 17 amino acids. CDR3 in DNA: TGCGCCAGCAGCAGAGACGGACAGCCGGGGAACACCGGGGAGCTGTTTTTT. It is translated as CASSRDGQPGNTGELFF.

This clonotype appeared many times. The V gene is TRBV30, the J gene TRBJ2-5; D is perhaps TRBD1 (7 bases). Germline CDR1 is GTSNPN and CDR2 is SVGIG (reference sequence). V gave up 7 bases and J gave up 7 bases, with 22 bases separating them. The CDR3 has 14 amino acids. The CDR3, as DNA: TGTGCCTCGCGACAGGGAGGTGAATGGGTGACCCAGTACTTC. It translates to CASRQGGEWVTQYF.

The rearrangement joins TRBV7-9 to TRBJ1-1; possible D gene TRBD1, 6 bases. This CDR3 comprises 15 residues. V was clipped by 6 bases and J by 0 bases, with 14 bases between them. CDR1 SEHNR and CDR2 FQNEAQ come from the germline V gene (reference sequence). The CDR3 loop is CASRGHGEMNTEAFF. The CDR3 DNA sequence: TGTGCCAGCAGGGGACACGGCGAAATGAACACTGAAGCTTTCTTT.

This clonotype was seen repeatedly, ten times or more. V and J are TRBV12-3 or TRBV12-4 and TRBJ1-3; D uncertain. The length of the CDR3 is 16 residues. With 5 bases removed from V and 0 bases from J, the gap between germline ends came to 14 bases. The CDR3 is CASSNAAIPSGNTIYF. CDR3 DNA sequence: TGTGCCAGCAGTAACGCAGCAATTCCCTCTGGAAACACCATATATTTT.

The table lists this clonotype with many counts. The genes are TRBV6-5 and TRBJ2-3; D not certain. Germline V gene sequence: CDR1 MNHEY, CDR2 SVGAGI. The CDR3 consists of 14 residues. V was trimmed by 7 bases and J by 2 bases, leaving 13 bases between them. CDR3 residues: CASKRDPYTDTQYF. The CDR3 DNA follows: TGTGCCAGCAAGCGCGACCCGTACACAGATACGCAGTATTTT.

The rearrangement joins TRBV5-1 to TRBJ1-1, with D possibly matching TRBD1 (5 bases). The CDR3 has 12 residues. V lost 0 bases and J 7 bases, leaving 7 bases between the germline ends. Germline V gene lookup returns CDR1 SGHRS and CDR2 YFSETQ. This CDR3 is CASSLEGSEAFF. The CDR3 bases are TGCGCCAGCAGCTTGGAGGGGAGTGAAGCTTTCTTT. The full variable domain, in which reference TRBV5-1 and TRBJ1-1 provide the parts outside the CDR3, is KAGVTQTPRYLIKTRGQQVTLSCSPISGHRSVSWYQQTPGQGLQFLFEYFSETQRNKGNFPGRFSGRQFSNSRSEMNVSTLELGDSALYLCASSLEGSEAFFGQGTRLTVV.

The chain carries TRBV29-1 and TRBJ1-4, with TRBD1 as a possible D gene (5 bases). Trimming stripped 6 bases from V and 6 bases from J, with 20 bases between. The CDR3 has 15 residues. Germline CDR1 and CDR2: SQVTM and ANQGSEA. CDR3 bases: TGCAGCGTCTTAGACCCGACGAAAGGGGATGAAAAACTGTTTTTT. Its protein product is CSVLDPTKGDEKLFF.

This clonotype was counted ten times or more. The gene calls are TRBV5-5 and TRBJ2-7, with TRBD1 identical over 8 bases. Germline values: CDR1 SGHKS, CDR2 YYEKEE (reference sequence). This CDR3 contains 14 residues. V gave up 4 bases and J gave up 6 bases; unmatched junction bases: 9. The CDR3 nucleotides read TGTGCCAGCAGCATGACAGGGGCGTTAGGCGAGCAGTACTTC. Its protein is CASSMTGALGEQYF.

This clonotype appeared many times. V usage is TRBV20-1 and J usage is TRBJ1-1; D is undetermined. Trimming took off 2 bases at V and 8 bases at J, with 15 bases between the two ends. This CDR3 region has 13 residues. Germline CDR1 is DFQATT and CDR2 is SNEGSKA (reference sequence). The CDR3 DNA sequence: TGCAGTGCTAGATTCCCCCCAGGAGAGGAAGCTTTCTTT. Translation: CSARFPPGEEAFF.

This clonotype was counted a few times. This sequence joins TRBV20-1 and TRBJ2-5; possible D gene TRBD2, 7 bases. CDR1 DFQATT and CDR2 SNEGSKA come from the germline V gene (reference sequence). V dropped 1 base and J dropped 2 bases, with 11 bases sitting between them. The CDR3 runs 14 residues. DNA for the CDR3: TGCAGTGCTAGAGCGGGGGGCATGCAAGAGACCCAGTACTTC. Translation: CSARAGGMQETQYF.

This clonotype appeared a few times. V and J are TRBV20-1 and TRBJ2-3; D perhaps matches TRBD1 (6 bases). Germline CDR1 reads DFQATT; CDR2 reads SNEGSKA (reference sequence). The V gene lost 0 bases and the J gene lost 5 bases, with 15 bases spanning the gap. The CDR3 has 15 amino acids. The CDR3 DNA reads TGCAGTGCTAGAGACGGGACAAATCTGGGAGATACGCAGTATTTT. As protein: CSARDGTNLGDTQYF.

This clonotype has just a few counts. This chain joins TRBV14 and TRBJ1-2; 11 bases fit TRBD1. This CDR3 region has 17 residues. Germline V gives CDR1 SGHDN, CDR2 FVKESK. Trimming took 1 base from V and 3 from J; bases not matched to a gene: 7. The DNA for the CDR3 is TGTGCCAGCAGCCAAGCGGGCAGGACAGGGGGCGACTATGGCTACACCTTC. This gives the protein CASSQAGRTGGDYGYTF.